A single sample gave rise to the 28 T cell receptor beta chains below, sequenced in a study of graft-versus-host responses after intestinal transplantation. For these receptors, no antigen is known. TCRdb's copy holds only in-frame clones and misses some; the assay was immunoSEQ multiplex PCR. There are roughly 100,000 clones in the sample; under 95% occur only once, and 1.2% lies in the top ten. This specimen consisted of unstimulated CD8+ T cells sorted from spleen or lymph node cells, obtained before intestinal transplant. The receptors were sampled from a human donor who received an intestinal transplant.

The V and J genes are TRBV6-1 and TRBJ2-1, with 12 bases matching TRBD1. Germline V gives CDR1 MNHNS, CDR2 SASEGT. J was trimmed by 5 bases and V by 4 bases; bases with no gene match: 6. The CDR3 has 16 amino acids. The CDR3 nucleotides are TGTGCCAGCAGTGTGGGACAGGGGGCTAGACACAATGAGCAGTTCTTC. Translated, it gives CASSVGQGARHNEQFF.

V gene TRBV6-5 combines with J gene TRBJ2-2; D is perhaps TRBD1 (5 bases). The V end lost 0 bases, the J end lost 0 bases, and 8 bases lay between the germline ends. This CDR3 has 16 residues. The germline CDR1 and CDR2 sequences are MNHEY and SVGAGI. CDR3 nucleotide sequence: TGTGCCAGCAGTTACTCGATCAGGGCGAACACCGGGGAGCTGTTTTTT. It yields the protein CASSYSIRANTGELFF.

The rearrangement links TRBV5-5 to TRBJ1-1; D is ambiguous. This CDR3 region has 13 residues. In germline, CDR1 is SGHKS, CDR2 YYEKEE (reference sequence). Trimming stripped 3 bases from V and 3 bases from J, with 9 bases between. The CDR3 DNA reads TGTGCCAGCAGCTCGGTGGGGTACACTGAAGCTTTCTTT. Encoded protein: CASSSVGYTEAFF.

This rearrangement joins TRBV7-8 to TRBJ2-2; D might be TRBD1 or TRBD2, each matching 5 bases. V shed 5 bases and J shed 2 bases, with 12 bases lying between them. Germline CDR1 is SGHVS and CDR2 is FQNEAQ. The CDR3 has 15 residues. The CDR3 region has the DNA TGTGCCAGCAGCCCGGGGACGCATAACACCGGGGAGCTGTTTTTT. Translated: CASSPGTHNTGELFF.

The V and J genes are TRBV13 and TRBJ2-5; D uncertain. V gave up 2 bases and J gave up 5 bases, with 9 bases separating them. The germline gives CDR1 PRHDT, CDR2 FYEKMQ (reference sequence). This CDR3 region has 13 residues. The chain's CDR3 is CASSLRVGETQYF. In DNA, the CDR3 is TGTGCCAGCAGCTTACGGGTCGGGGAGACCCAGTACTTC. Filled out from reference TRBV13 and TRBJ2-5, the complete variable domain reads AAGVIQSPRHLIKEKRETATLKCYPIPRHDTVYWYQQGPGQDPQFLISFYEKMQSDKGSIPDRFSAQQFSDYHSELNMSSLELGDSALYFCASSLRVGETQYFGPGTRLLVL.

This chain uses TRBV7-3 with TRBJ2-5; perhaps TRBD2 as D (7 bases). Germline CDR1 SGHTA, CDR2 FQGTGA. The CDR3 is made up of 13 amino acids. V was shortened by 1 base and J by 5 bases, with 8 bases between the two germline ends. In DNA form, the CDR3 reads TGTGCCAGCAGCTTAAAGGGGGGGGAGACCCAGTACTTC. Encoded protein: CASSLKGGETQYF. The full variable domain, rest sourced from reference TRBV7-3 and TRBJ2-5, is GAGVSQTPSNKVTEKGKYVELRCDPISGHTALYWYRQSLGQGPEFLIYFQGTGAADDSGLPNDRFFAVRPEGSVSTLKIQRTERGDSAVYLCASSLKGGETQYFGPGTRLLVL.

This clone appeared once. The rearrangement joins TRBV28 to TRBJ2-1; D unclear. Germline V lookup: CDR1 MDHEN, CDR2 SYDVKM. The CDR3 sequence is 15 residues long. V was shortened by 2 bases and J by 4 bases, with 12 bases between the two germline ends. The CDR3 region is CASSLERSLYNEQFF. The CDR3 DNA follows: TGTGCCAGCAGTTTAGAGCGCAGCCTATACAATGAGCAGTTCTTC.

The chain employs TRBV11-3 and TRBJ2-7; D possibly corresponds to TRBD1 (6 bases). CDR3 length: 13 residues. Germline assignment: CDR1 SGHNT and CDR2 YENEEA. The ends were cut back, 3 bases at V and 0 bases at J, with 6 bases in the middle. DNA of the CDR3: TGTGCCAGCAGCTTGGACAGCTCCTACGAGCAGTACTTC. Amino acids: CASSLDSSYEQYF. Complete variable domain (other parts from reference TRBV11-3 and TRBJ2-7): EAGVVQSPRYKIIEKKQPVAFWCNPISGHNTLYWYLQNLGQGPELLIRYENEEAVDDSQLPKDRFSAERLKGVDSTLKIQPAELGDSAVYLCASSLDSSYEQYFGPGTRLTVT.

This clone appeared once. J is TRBJ2-1 and V is TRBV5-1, with D perhaps matching TRBD2 (7 bases). Trimming pared 7 bases from V and 2 bases from J, leaving 13 bases between. This CDR3 has 14 amino acids. Germline lookup yields CDR1 SGHRS and CDR2 YFSETQ. The CDR3 nucleotides read TGCGCCAGCCTAAGGGGGGGCGCCTACAATGAGCAGTTCTTC. Protein: CASLRGGAYNEQFF.

This clone was observed a single time. The chain employs TRBV2 and TRBJ2-3; D unclear. The CDR3 is 16 amino acids. The germline CDR1 and CDR2 sequences are SNHLY and FYNNEI. Trimming shortened V by 1 base and J by 0 bases, and 11 bases separated the two germline ends. As DNA, the CDR3 is TGTGCCAGCAGTGAAGTATGGGATTCTAGCACAGATACGCAGTATTTT. It is translated as CASSEVWDSSTDTQYF.

V and J are TRBV6-6 and TRBJ1-5, with D possibly TRBD1 on 5 matching bases. Between the trimmed V and J ends, which lost 5 bases and 3 bases, there was a span of 11 bases. The length of the CDR3 is 14 residues. Germline CDR1 reads MNHNY; CDR2 reads SVGAGI (reference sequence). CDR3 nucleotides: TGTGCCAGCAGTGCGACAGTCCCCAATCAGCCCCAGCATTTT. It is translated as CASSATVPNQPQHF.

The rearrangement links TRBV7-9 to TRBJ1-2; TRBD1 matches 8 bases. V was pared by 5 bases and J by 7 bases, with 3 bases of the junction left unmatched. The germline CDR1 and CDR2 sequences are SEHNR and FQNEAQ (reference sequence). The CDR3 totals 12 residues. The CDR3 reads CASSPDRGGYTF. DNA of the CDR3: TGTGCCAGCAGCCCCGACAGGGGTGGCTACACCTTC.

The genes are TRBV7-8 and TRBJ2-3, with D possibly matching TRBD1 (5 bases). The CDR3 runs 16 residues. CDR1 and CDR2 from the germline V gene are SGHVS and FQNEAQ. V was trimmed by 2 bases and J by 3 bases, leaving 15 bases between them. The CDR3 is CASSLPGQGGTDTQYF. In nucleotides, the CDR3 is TGTGCCAGCAGCTTACCTGGGCAGGGTGGGACAGATACGCAGTATTTT.

This clone has only one observation. The chain uses TRBV5-1 and TRBJ2-5; 8 bases map to TRBD2. In germline, CDR1 is SGHRS, CDR2 YFSETQ. The V segment lost 2 bases and the J segment 7 bases; nucleotides outside the gene matches: 7. The CDR3 runs to 14 residues. This CDR3 reads CASSLGAGEGTQYF. CDR3 coding DNA: TGCGCCAGCAGCTTAGGAGCGGGGGAAGGGACCCAGTACTTC.

The chain is built from TRBV10-2 and TRBJ1-2; D not resolved. Trimming took off 3 bases at V and 4 bases at J, with 6 bases between the two ends. The CDR3 extends over 12 amino acids. Germline V gene sequence: CDR1 WSHSY, CDR2 SAAADI. For the CDR3, the DNA is TGCGCCAGCAGTGACGGTTTCTATGGCTACACCTTC. Translated: CASSDGFYGYTF.

This chain uses TRBV30 with TRBJ1-1; possibly TRBD1 for D (5 bases). This CDR3 spans 15 amino acids. V was clipped by 0 bases and J by 5 bases, with 16 bases between them. Per the germline V gene, CDR1 is GTSNPN and CDR2 is SVGIG (reference sequence). The CDR3 DNA reads TGTGCCTGGAGTGTTGTGCTACCAGGGTGGACTGAAGCTTTCTTT. Translation: CAWSVVLPGWTEAFF.

The chain links TRBV5-1 to TRBJ1-2; TRBD1 agrees at 8 bases. The trim removed 4 bases at V and 3 bases at J, leaving 5 bases unmatched. This CDR3 has 14 residues. CDR1 is SGHRS and CDR2 is YFSETQ in the germline V gene. The CDR3 sequence is CASSVGQGDYGYTF. The CDR3 DNA is TGCGCCAGCAGCGTAGGACAGGGAGACTATGGCTACACCTTC. Based on the CDR3 plus reference TRBV5-1 and TRBJ1-2, the full variable domain is KAGVTQTPRYLIKTRGQQVTLSCSPISGHRSVSWYQQTPGQGLQFLFEYFSETQRNKGNFPGRFSGRQFSNSRSEMNVSTLELGDSALYLCASSVGQGDYGYTFGSGTRLTVV.

The CDR3 nucleotides are TGTGCCAGCAGCCAAGTTGGTCCCGTTAGTGGCGCAGATACGCAGTATTTT. Translated, it gives CASSQVGPVSGADTQYF. The chain couples TRBV4-2 to TRBJ2-3; no clear D gene. Germline values: CDR1 LGHNA, CDR2 YNFKEQ. The CDR3 sequence is 17 residues long. Trimming took off 1 base at V and 4 bases at J, with 18 bases between the two ends.

The CDR3 region has the DNA TGTGCCAGCAGCTTAGGAGCAGACCAAGAGACCCAGTACTTC. Residues: CASSLGADQETQYF. The J gene is TRBJ2-5, the V gene TRBV13, with D uncertain. The CDR3 has 14 residues. From germline, CDR1 is PRHDT and CDR2 FYEKMQ (reference sequence). Trimming stripped 0 bases from V and 0 bases from J, with 5 bases between.

The V gene is TRBV27, the J gene TRBJ1-3; D is uncertain. The CDR3 is 13 amino acids. Per the germline V gene, CDR1 is MNHEY and CDR2 is SMNVEV (reference sequence). The V and J ends lost 3 bases and 3 bases respectively, with 6 bases between them. The CDR3 here is CASSFGFGNTIYF. DNA for the CDR3: TGTGCCAGCAGTTTCGGTTTTGGAAACACCATATATTTT.

The chain has TRBV6-1 and TRBJ2-5; perhaps TRBD2 as D (6 bases). CDR3 length equals 14 residues. V shed 4 bases and J shed 9 bases, with 18 bases lying between them. Germline values: CDR1 MNHNS, CDR2 SASEGT. The CDR3 bases are TGTGCCAGCAGTGGTGCGTCGGGGGAGGAGGCCCAGTACTTC. The encoded protein is CASSGASGEEAQYF.

This clone was seen just once. The chain carries TRBV10-2 and TRBJ2-5; D not certain. There are 13 residues in the CDR3. V lost 5 bases, J lost 4 bases, and 11 bases lay in between. From germline, CDR1 is WSHSY and CDR2 SAAADI. CDR3 nucleotides: TGCGCCAGCAGTTCTGGTTGGGCAGAGACCCAGTACTTC. Protein product: CASSSGWAETQYF.

The chain has TRBV6-5 and TRBJ2-7, with D hard to call. Per the germline V gene, CDR1 is MNHEY and CDR2 is SVGAGI. The CDR3 has 11 amino acids. V shed 4 bases and J shed 6 bases, with 7 bases lying between them. The CDR3 sequence is CASSLGAEQYF. The CDR3 DNA reads TGTGCCAGCAGTTTGGGCGCCGAGCAGTACTTC.

This CDR3 is CASSTPTRYSNQPQHF. Written as DNA, the CDR3 is TGTGCCAGTAGTACCCCAACAAGGTATAGCAATCAGCCCCAGCATTTT. This sequence joins TRBV19 and TRBJ1-5; the D is unclear. V was pared by 4 bases and J by 0 bases, with 13 bases between. CDR3 length equals 16 residues. Germline V gene data show CDR1 as LNHDA and CDR2 as SQIVND (reference sequence).

The rearrangement uses TRBV19 and TRBJ2-2; 14 bases agree with TRBD2. The V gene end was trimmed by 6 bases and the J gene end by 5 bases; junction bases not matched to a gene: 11. CDR1 is LNHDA and CDR2 is SQIVND in the germline V gene (reference sequence). There are 18 residues in the CDR3. For the CDR3, the DNA is TGTGCCAGTAGCGCGACTAGCGGGGGGGCCATAGGGACCGGGGAGCTGTTTTTT. Protein product: CASSATSGGAIGTGELFF.

This sequence joins TRBV9 and TRBJ2-2; D perhaps matches TRBD2 (7 bases). V lost 4 bases, J lost 6 bases, and 19 bases lay in between. This CDR3 is 16 amino acids long. The V gene's germline CDR1 is SGDLS and CDR2 YYNGEE. CDR3 residues: CASSQKGEGFAGELFF. The CDR3 DNA sequence: TGTGCCAGCAGCCAAAAGGGGGAGGGTTTCGCCGGGGAGCTGTTTTTT.

This chain uses TRBV10-1 with TRBJ2-3; TRBD1 matches at 12 bases. Looked up from germline, CDR1 is WNHNN and CDR2 is SYGVQD (reference sequence). The CDR3 is 16 amino acids. V gave up 1 base and J gave up 6 bases; unmatched junction bases: 5. In DNA form, the CDR3 reads TGCGCCAGCAGTGAGTACCCGGGACAGGGGGCTGATACGCAGTATTTT. Residues: CASSEYPGQGADTQYF.

The V gene is TRBV13, the J gene TRBJ2-7, with 9 bases matching TRBD1. This CDR3 comprises 15 residues. Per germline, CDR1 PRHDT and CDR2 FYEKMQ (reference sequence). V lost 5 bases, J lost 3 bases, and 8 bases stayed unmatched. The CDR3 region is CASSPAGTGRYEQYF. CDR3 sequence (DNA): TGTGCCAGCAGCCCGGCGGGGACAGGGCGCTACGAGCAGTACTTC.